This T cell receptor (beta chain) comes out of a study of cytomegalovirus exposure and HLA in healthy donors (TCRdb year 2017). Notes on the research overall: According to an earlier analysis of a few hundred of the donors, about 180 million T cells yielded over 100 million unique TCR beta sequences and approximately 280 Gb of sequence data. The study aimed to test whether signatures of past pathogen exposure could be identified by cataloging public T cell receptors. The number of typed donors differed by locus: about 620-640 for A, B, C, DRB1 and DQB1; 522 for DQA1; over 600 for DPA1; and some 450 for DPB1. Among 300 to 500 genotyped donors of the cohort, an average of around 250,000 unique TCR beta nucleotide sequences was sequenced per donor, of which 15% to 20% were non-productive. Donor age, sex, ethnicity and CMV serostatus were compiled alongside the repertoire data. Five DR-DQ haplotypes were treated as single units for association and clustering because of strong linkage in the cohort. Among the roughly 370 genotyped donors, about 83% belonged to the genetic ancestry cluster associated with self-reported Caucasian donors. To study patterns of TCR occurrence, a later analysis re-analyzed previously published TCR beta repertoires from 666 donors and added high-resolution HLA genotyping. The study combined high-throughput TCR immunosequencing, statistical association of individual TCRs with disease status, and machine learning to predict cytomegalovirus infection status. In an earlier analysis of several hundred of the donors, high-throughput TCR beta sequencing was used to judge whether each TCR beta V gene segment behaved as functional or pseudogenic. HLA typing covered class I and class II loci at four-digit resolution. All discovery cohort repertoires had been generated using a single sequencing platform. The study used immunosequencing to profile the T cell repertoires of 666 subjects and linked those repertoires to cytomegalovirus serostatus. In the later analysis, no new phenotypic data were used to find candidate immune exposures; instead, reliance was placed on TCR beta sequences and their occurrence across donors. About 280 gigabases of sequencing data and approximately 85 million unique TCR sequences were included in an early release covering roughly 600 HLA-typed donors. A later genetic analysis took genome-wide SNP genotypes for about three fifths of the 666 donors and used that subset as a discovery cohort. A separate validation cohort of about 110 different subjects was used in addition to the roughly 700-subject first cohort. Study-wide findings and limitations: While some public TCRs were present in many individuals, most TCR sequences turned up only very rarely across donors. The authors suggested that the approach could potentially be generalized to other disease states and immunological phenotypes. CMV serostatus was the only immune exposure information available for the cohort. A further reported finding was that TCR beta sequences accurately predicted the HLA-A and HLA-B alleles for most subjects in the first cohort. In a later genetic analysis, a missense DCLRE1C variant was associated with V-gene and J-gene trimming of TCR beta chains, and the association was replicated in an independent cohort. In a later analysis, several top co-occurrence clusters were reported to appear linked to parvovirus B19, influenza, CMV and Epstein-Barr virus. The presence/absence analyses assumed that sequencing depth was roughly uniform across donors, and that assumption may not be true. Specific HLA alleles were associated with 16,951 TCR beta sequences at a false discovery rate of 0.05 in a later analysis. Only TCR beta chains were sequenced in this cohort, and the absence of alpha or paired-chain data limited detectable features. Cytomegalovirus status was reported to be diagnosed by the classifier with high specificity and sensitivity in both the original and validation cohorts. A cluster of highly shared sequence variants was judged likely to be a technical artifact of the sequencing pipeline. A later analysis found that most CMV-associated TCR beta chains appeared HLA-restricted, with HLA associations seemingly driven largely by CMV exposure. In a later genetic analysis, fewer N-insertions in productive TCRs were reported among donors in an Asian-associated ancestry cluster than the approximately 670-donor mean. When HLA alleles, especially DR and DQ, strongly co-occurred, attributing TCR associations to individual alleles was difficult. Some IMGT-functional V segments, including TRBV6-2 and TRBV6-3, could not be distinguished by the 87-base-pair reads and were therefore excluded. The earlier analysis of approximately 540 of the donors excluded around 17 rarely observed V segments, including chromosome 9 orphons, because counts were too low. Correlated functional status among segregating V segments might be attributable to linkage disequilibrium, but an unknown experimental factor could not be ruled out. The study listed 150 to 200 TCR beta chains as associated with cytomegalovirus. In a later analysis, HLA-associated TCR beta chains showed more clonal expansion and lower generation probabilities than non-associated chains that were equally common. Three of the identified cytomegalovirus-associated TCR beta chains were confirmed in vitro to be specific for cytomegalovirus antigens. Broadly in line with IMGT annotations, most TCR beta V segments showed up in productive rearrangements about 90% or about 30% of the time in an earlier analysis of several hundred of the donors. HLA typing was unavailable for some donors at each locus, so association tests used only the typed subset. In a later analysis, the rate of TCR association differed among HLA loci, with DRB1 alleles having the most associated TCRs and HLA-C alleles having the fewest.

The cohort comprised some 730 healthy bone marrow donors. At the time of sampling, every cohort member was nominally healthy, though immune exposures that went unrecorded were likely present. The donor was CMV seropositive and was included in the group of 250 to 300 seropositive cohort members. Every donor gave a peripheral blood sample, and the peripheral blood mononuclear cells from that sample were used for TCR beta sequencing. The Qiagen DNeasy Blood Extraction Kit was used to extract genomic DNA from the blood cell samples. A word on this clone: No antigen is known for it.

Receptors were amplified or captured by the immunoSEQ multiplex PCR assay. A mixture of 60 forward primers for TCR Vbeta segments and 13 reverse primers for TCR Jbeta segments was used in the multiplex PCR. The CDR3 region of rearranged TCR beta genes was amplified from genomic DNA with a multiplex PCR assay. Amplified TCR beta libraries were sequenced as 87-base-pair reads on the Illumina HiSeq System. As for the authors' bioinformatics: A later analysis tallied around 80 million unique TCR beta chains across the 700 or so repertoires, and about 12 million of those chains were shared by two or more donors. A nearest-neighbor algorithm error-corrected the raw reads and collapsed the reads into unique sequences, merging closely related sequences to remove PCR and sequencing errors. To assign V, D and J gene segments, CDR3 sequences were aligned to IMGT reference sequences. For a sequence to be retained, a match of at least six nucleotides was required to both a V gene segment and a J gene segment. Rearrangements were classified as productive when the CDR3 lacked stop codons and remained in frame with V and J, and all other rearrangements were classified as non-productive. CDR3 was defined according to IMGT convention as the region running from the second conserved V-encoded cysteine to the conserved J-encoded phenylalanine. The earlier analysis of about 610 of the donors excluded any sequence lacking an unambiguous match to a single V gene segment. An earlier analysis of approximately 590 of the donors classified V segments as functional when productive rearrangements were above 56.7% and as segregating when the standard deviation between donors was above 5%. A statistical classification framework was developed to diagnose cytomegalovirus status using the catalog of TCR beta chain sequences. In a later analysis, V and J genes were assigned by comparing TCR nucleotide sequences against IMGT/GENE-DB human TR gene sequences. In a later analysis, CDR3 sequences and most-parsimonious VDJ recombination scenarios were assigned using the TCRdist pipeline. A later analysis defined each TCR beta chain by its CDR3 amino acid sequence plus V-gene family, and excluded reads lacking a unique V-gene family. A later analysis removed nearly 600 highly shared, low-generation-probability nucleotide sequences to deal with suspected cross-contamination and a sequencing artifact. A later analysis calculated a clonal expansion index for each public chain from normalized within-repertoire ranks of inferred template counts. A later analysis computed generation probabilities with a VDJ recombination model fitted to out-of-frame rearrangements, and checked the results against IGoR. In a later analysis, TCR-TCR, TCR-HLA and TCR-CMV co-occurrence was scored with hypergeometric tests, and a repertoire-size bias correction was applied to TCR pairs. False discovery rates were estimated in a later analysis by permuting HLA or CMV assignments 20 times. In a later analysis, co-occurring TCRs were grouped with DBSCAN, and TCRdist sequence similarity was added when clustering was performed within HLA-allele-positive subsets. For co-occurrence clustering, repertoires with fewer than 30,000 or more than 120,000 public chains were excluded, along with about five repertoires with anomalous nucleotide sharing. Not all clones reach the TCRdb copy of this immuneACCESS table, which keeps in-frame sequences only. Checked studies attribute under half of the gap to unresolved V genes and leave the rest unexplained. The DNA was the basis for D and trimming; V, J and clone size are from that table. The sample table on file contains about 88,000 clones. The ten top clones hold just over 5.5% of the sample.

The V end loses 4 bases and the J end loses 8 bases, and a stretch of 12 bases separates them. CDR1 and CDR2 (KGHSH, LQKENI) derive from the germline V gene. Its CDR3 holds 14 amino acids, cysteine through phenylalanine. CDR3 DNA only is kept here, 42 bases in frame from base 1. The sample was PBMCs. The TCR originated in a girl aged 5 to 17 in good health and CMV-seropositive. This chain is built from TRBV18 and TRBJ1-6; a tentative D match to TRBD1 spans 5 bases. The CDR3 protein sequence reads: CASSQSRGDSPLHF. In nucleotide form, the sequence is TGTGCCAGCTCACAATCTCGGGGGGATTCACCCCTCCACTTT.